The clone carrying this T cell receptor (beta chain) was counted at least ten times. What it binds is not known. No treatment had been given to any patient before thyroid surgery. The data were taken from a study of metastatic and nonmetastatic thyroid tumors. Study as a whole: Repertoire comparison spanned blood and tumor or nodule tissue of malignant and benign thyroid patients.

In the study's own analysis: What underpinned the distant-metastasis classifier for papillary thyroid cancer was the set of CDR3 differences across clinicopathological groups. TCRdb recomputed clones from the PCR reads via MiXCR. TCRdb, not the authors, supplied the V and J calls. The repertoire holds about 42,000 clones, with about 12% as singletons. Study-wide results and limits: Significantly greater TCR beta diversity was reportedly found in malignant thyroid tumors than in benign nodules (in blood and tumor).

The CDR3 loop spans 15 amino acids. Unmatched junction bases numbered 11, after V lost 4 bases and J lost 3 bases. Germline assignment: CDR1 GTSNPN and CDR2 SVGIG (reference sequence). The chain links TRBV30 to TRBJ2-7; 8 nucleotides agree with TRBD2. Sequencing input: blood. This TCR was recovered from a male donor with papillary thyroid cancer or a benign thyroid nodule (not recorded which). Some clones in this sample may be carry-over from other donors' samples. Here the CDR3 DNA reads TGTGCCTGGACGCACCGGGGGGGGCCTCACTACGAGCAGTACTTC. This encodes CAWTHRGGPHYEQYF.